Following are 30 T cell receptor beta chains from one sample sequenced in a study of cytomegalovirus exposure and HLA in healthy donors. Use of 60 Vbeta and 13 Jbeta primers characterized the PCR. The assay was immunoSEQ multiplex PCR, and TCRdb's table has in-frame clones only and misses some. This sample has 95,000 to 150,000 clones, with roughly 80% found just once. Sequencing input: PBMCs. Receptor source: a female donor in good health and CMV-seropositive.

The rearrangement links TRBV5-4 to TRBJ2-5; D might be TRBD2 (6 bases). Trimming cost V 4 bases and J 0 bases, with 13 bases left between them. This CDR3 has 15 residues. CDR1 is SGHNT, CDR2 YYREEE, per germline (reference sequence). The CDR3 DNA follows: TGTGCCAGCAGCCGCGGGGCAGGGAACCAAGAGACCCAGTACTTC. Translated, it gives CASSRGAGNQETQYF. The whole variable domain, remainder taken from reference TRBV5-4 and TRBJ2-5, is ETGVTQSPTHLIKTRGQQVTLRCSSQSGHNTVSWYQQALGQGPQFIFQYYREEENGRGNFPPRFSGLQFPNYSSELNVNALELDDSALYLCASSRGAGNQETQYFGPGTRLLVL.

The rearrangement uses TRBV11-2 and TRBJ2-5; D possibly corresponds to TRBD1 (5 bases). CDR3 length: 12 residues. Germline-derived CDR1 and CDR2 are SGHAT and FQNNGV. V lost 8 bases and J lost 5, with 12 bases in between. The CDR3 protein is CASQGVVETQYF. The DNA for the CDR3 is TGTGCCAGCCAGGGCGTAGTGGAGACCCAGTACTTC.

The chain links TRBV18 to TRBJ1-5; no clear D. CDR3 length equals 14 residues. Germline lookup yields CDR1 KGHSH and CDR2 LQKENI. V lost 2 bases and J lost 5, with 10 bases in between. The CDR3: CASSPYALDQPQHF. In DNA, the CDR3 is TGTGCCAGCTCACCATACGCACTGGATCAGCCCCAGCATTTT.

The CDR3 DNA reads as TGTGCCAGTACCGCCGACAGGGGTGAAGCTTTCTTT. Translation gives CASTADRGEAFF. The chain recombines TRBV19 with TRBJ1-1; TRBD1 matches at 8 bases. CDR1 is LNHDA and CDR2 is SQIVND in the germline V gene (reference sequence). V lost 7 bases and J lost 7; bases outside the gene matches: 5. CDR3 length: 12 residues.

The sample holds a few counts of this clone. The sample holds other DNA sequences that translate to the same CDR3. The chain is built from TRBV7-9 and TRBJ2-5; possible D gene TRBD1, 6 bases. Trimming removed 5 bases at V and 5 bases at J, with 12 bases between. The V gene's germline CDR1 is SEHNR and CDR2 FQNEAQ (reference sequence). This CDR3 comprises 13 residues. For the CDR3, the DNA is TGTGCCAGCAGCCCCAGGGGCCCCGAGACCCAGTACTTC. The encoded protein is CASSPRGPETQYF.

This chain joins TRBV1 and TRBJ1-1; TRBD1 was called by the table and not checked on the DNA. TRBV1 is classified as a pseudogene. CDR3 length: 14 residues. The DNA for the CDR3 is TGCACCAGCAGCCCCCCCGACAGCAACACTGAAGCTTTCTTT. The encoded protein is CTSSPPDSNTEAFF.

The chain carries TRBV6-1 and TRBJ2-3; no clear D gene. From germline, CDR1 is MNHNS and CDR2 SASEGT. Trimming took off 7 bases at V and 2 bases at J, with 16 bases between the two ends. This CDR3 has 15 amino acids. DNA for the CDR3: TGTGCCAGCACTGACGGGTCCGCTTACACAGATACGCAGTATTTT. This codes for CASTDGSAYTDTQYF.

The J gene is TRBJ1-1, the V gene TRBV18; D is undetermined. CDR3 length: 15 residues. Germline V gene lookup returns CDR1 KGHSH and CDR2 LQKENI. The V and J ends lost 0 bases and 4 bases respectively, with 12 bases between them. Here the CDR3 reads CASSPPGRLATEAFF. CDR3 DNA sequence: TGTGCCAGCTCACCACCGGGCAGGTTGGCCACTGAAGCTTTCTTT.

V gene TRBV10-3 combines with J gene TRBJ1-1; D possibly corresponds to TRBD1 (6 bases). The ends were cut back, 10 bases at V and 1 base at J, with 16 bases in the middle. CDR1 is ENHRY and CDR2 is SYGVKD in the germline V gene. This CDR3 comprises 14 residues. CDR3 region: CATALRDKNTEAFF. The CDR3 nucleotides read TGTGCCACCGCCCTGAGGGACAAGAACACTGAAGCTTTCTTT.

The chain is built from TRBV21-1 and TRBJ2-1; no DNA check was done on the table's D call, TRBD1. TRBV21-1 is marked as a pseudogene. The CDR3 sequence is 16 residues long. Here the CDR3 reads CASSKVRDRGYNEQFF. For the CDR3, the DNA is TGTGCCAGCAGCAAAGTAAGGGACAGGGGTTACAATGAGCAGTTCTTC.

The rearrangement joins TRBV30 to TRBJ2-3; 9 bases line up with TRBD2. This CDR3 has 14 residues. In germline, CDR1 is GTSNPN, CDR2 SVGIG (reference sequence). V lost 5 bases and J lost 3; bases outside the gene matches: 6. The CDR3 region has the DNA TGTGCCTGGTCCAGGACTAGCGTTACAGATACGCAGTATTTT. Translating it yields CAWSRTSVTDTQYF.

V usage is TRBV27 and J usage is TRBJ1-2; D not certain. The CDR3 consists of 17 residues. Per the germline V gene, CDR1 is MNHEY and CDR2 is SMNVEV (reference sequence). The ends were cut back, 0 bases at V and 3 bases at J, with 17 bases in the middle. The CDR3 reads CASSLSRMEGGHYGYTF. The DNA of the CDR3 is TGTGCCAGCAGTTTATCGAGGATGGAGGGAGGACACTATGGCTACACCTTC.

As DNA, the CDR3 is TGTGCCAGCAGCTCCCGGGGGAGGGCTGAAGCTTTCTTT. Translated, it gives CASSSRGRAEAFF. The V and J genes are TRBV9 and TRBJ1-1; D might be TRBD1 (5 bases). CDR1 is SGDLS and CDR2 is YYNGEE in the germline V gene. This CDR3 contains 13 residues. V was trimmed by 4 bases and J by 6 bases, leaving 13 bases between them.

This clone appeared a few times. The rearrangement joins TRBV7-8 to TRBJ1-3; TRBD1 is a possible D gene (6 bases). This CDR3 has 17 amino acids. The germline V gene encodes CDR1 SGHVS and CDR2 FQNEAQ. V shed 0 bases and J shed 7 bases, with 19 bases lying between them. The CDR3 nucleotides read TGTGCCAGCAGCTTAGCGCCAGGGACACGGGTAGGGAACACCATATATTTT. Its translation is CASSLAPGTRVGNTIYF. The entire variable domain, with the rest obtained from reference TRBV7-8 and TRBJ1-3, is as follows: GAGVSQSPRYKVAKRGQDVALRCDPISGHVSLFWYQQALGQGPEFLTYFQNEAQLDKSGLPSDRFFAERPEGSVSTLKIQRTQQEDSAVYLCASSLAPGTRVGNTIYFGEGSWLTVV.

The J gene is TRBJ1-2, the V gene TRBV27; tentative D call: TRBD1 (6 bases). This CDR3 spans 15 amino acids. Trimming shortened V by 7 bases and J by 1 base, and 16 bases separated the two germline ends. The germline V gene encodes CDR1 MNHEY and CDR2 SMNVEV (reference sequence). CDR3 sequence (DNA): TGTGCCAGCAACCTTAGGGGGGGCTTTAACTATGGCTACACCTTC. Residues: CASNLRGGFNYGYTF.

This chain uses TRBV28 with TRBJ1-1, with 10 bases lining up with TRBD1. CDR3 length: 14 amino acids. V dropped 5 bases and J dropped 6; count of bases not matched to a gene: 6. Germline CDR1 is MDHEN and CDR2 is SYDVKM. The CDR3 spells CASSRQGARAEAFF. CDR3 sequence (DNA): TGTGCCAGCAGTCGACAGGGGGCCCGGGCTGAAGCTTTCTTT.

The chain combines TRBV7-2 with TRBJ2-1; 7 bases map to TRBD2. The CDR3 is made up of 16 amino acids. Looked up from germline, CDR1 is SGHTA and CDR2 is FQGNSA. V was clipped by 1 base and J by 1 base; unmatched bases: 4. CDR3 nucleotides: TGTGCCAGCAGCTTAGGGACTAGTAGATCCTACAATGAGCAGTTCTTC. Translated: CASSLGTSRSYNEQFF.

The V call is TRBV13, the J call TRBJ1-3; possible D gene TRBD1, 6 bases. Trimming took off 2 bases at V and 6 bases at J, with 11 bases between the two ends. This CDR3 contains 14 residues. Germline V gene data show CDR1 as PRHDT and CDR2 as FYEKMQ (reference sequence). For the CDR3, the DNA is TGTGCCAGCAGCTTAAACAGGGCGGCAAACACCATATATTTT. Its translation: CASSLNRAANTIYF. The full variable domain, with the rest looked up from reference TRBV13 and TRBJ1-3, is AAGVIQSPRHLIKEKRETATLKCYPIPRHDTVYWYQQGPGQDPQFLISFYEKMQSDKGSIPDRFSAQQFSDYHSELNMSSLELGDSALYFCASSLNRAANTIYFGEGSWLTVV.

The V call is TRBV28, the J call TRBJ2-5; TRBD1 agrees at 8 bases. Germline lookup yields CDR1 MDHEN and CDR2 SYDVKM. This CDR3 region has 13 residues. Losses at the gene ends were 9 bases for V and 1 base for J; bases not matched to a gene: 4. This CDR3 is CASTTGGQETQYF. CDR3 bases: TGTGCCAGTACCACAGGGGGCCAAGAGACCCAGTACTTC.

This clone was recorded once. This sequence joins TRBV7-9 and TRBJ1-1; 7 nucleotides align to TRBD1. The germline gives CDR1 SEHNR, CDR2 FQNEAQ (reference sequence). The CDR3 is 17 amino acids. V was clipped by 5 bases and J by 1 base; unmatched bases: 13. The CDR3 here is CASSPNRGRDPNTEAFF. The CDR3 DNA reads as TGTGCCAGCAGCCCGAACAGGGGAAGGGACCCGAACACTGAAGCTTTCTTT.

There are a few counts of this clone. The rearrangement links TRBV18 to TRBJ1-1; D is perhaps TRBD1 (5 bases). This CDR3 has 13 residues. Germline assignment: CDR1 KGHSH and CDR2 LQKENI. V lost 5 bases and J 2 bases, leaving 9 bases between the germline ends. Written as DNA, the CDR3 is TGTGCCAGCTCAGACAGAAAAAACACTGAAGCTTTCTTT. It translates to CASSDRKNTEAFF.

V usage is TRBV27 and J usage is TRBJ1-5; a possible D gene is TRBD1 (5 bases). The germline gives CDR1 MNHEY, CDR2 SMNVEV (reference sequence). CDR3 size: 13 residues. V dropped 2 bases and J dropped 7 bases, with 9 bases sitting between them. CDR3 sequence: CASSLQSGQPQHF. The CDR3 DNA reads as TGTGCCAGCAGTTTACAATCAGGGCAGCCCCAGCATTTT.

The chain links TRBV13 to TRBJ2-7; 9 nucleotides agree with TRBD1. Germline V gives CDR1 PRHDT, CDR2 FYEKMQ (reference sequence). The length of the CDR3 is 16 residues. With 6 bases clipped from V and 4 bases from J, the junction kept 13 bases outside the gene matches. The CDR3 DNA reads TGTGCCAGCAGTTCTCCAACCGGGACAGGGAGGTACGAGCAGTACTTC. The encoded protein is CASSSPTGTGRYEQYF.

The chain carries TRBV7-9 and TRBJ1-2, with 7 bases lining up with TRBD1. Trimming took 7 bases from V and 6 from J; bases not matched to a gene: 8. Germline CDR1 reads SEHNR; CDR2 reads FQNEAQ (reference sequence). The CDR3 spans 13 residues. The CDR3 region is CASISTGAHGYTF. Written as DNA, the CDR3 is TGTGCCAGCATTTCCACAGGGGCTCATGGCTACACCTTC.

V gene TRBV7-9 combines with J gene TRBJ1-6; the match to TRBD1 covers 10 bases. Germline V gives CDR1 SEHNR, CDR2 FQNEAQ (reference sequence). Trimming took 6 bases from V and 10 from J; bases not matched to a gene: 6. The CDR3 length is 14 residues. The CDR3 sequence: CASRLGQGNSPLHF. CDR3 nucleotide sequence: TGTGCCAGCAGACTGGGACAGGGGAACTCACCCCTCCACTTT. Complete variable domain (other parts from reference TRBV7-9 and TRBJ1-6): DTGVSQNPRHKITKRGQNVTFRCDPISEHNRLYWYRQTLGQGPEFLTYFQNEAQLEKSRLLSDRFSAERPKGSFSTLEIQRTEQGDSAMYLCASRLGQGNSPLHFGNGTRLTVT.

DNA of the CDR3: TGTGCCAGCTCACCCAGGGGAACTAATGAAAAACTGTTTTTT. Translated: CASSPRGTNEKLFF. The chain joins TRBV18 to TRBJ1-4; D may be TRBD1 (6 bases). CDR1 is KGHSH, CDR2 LQKENI, per germline. V shed 3 bases and J shed 1 base, with 6 bases lying between them. The CDR3 is made up of 14 amino acids.

This clone has more than one count but fewer than ten. V usage is TRBV19 and J usage is TRBJ2-3; 10 positions agree with TRBD1. Germline loops: CDR1 LNHDA, CDR2 SQIVND (reference sequence). Trimming cost V 3 bases and J 5 bases; bases outside gene matches: 5. CDR3 length equals 15 residues. The CDR3 DNA reads as TGTGCCAGTAGTATGGGGGACAGGGGTAGAGATACGCAGTATTTT. As protein: CASSMGDRGRDTQYF.

The gene calls are TRBV6-1 and TRBJ2-7; 9 bases map to TRBD1. Germline CDR1 MNHNS, CDR2 SASEGT. J lost 0 bases, V lost 7 bases, and 4 bases had no gene match. CDR3 length: 14 residues. The CDR3 reads CASTGTGPSYEQYF. As DNA, the CDR3 is TGTGCCAGCACAGGGACAGGGCCCTCCTACGAGCAGTACTTC.

Only a few counts were recorded for this clone. The V gene is TRBV7-2, the J gene TRBJ2-7, with 9 bases identical to TRBD2. The germline CDR1 and CDR2 sequences are SGHTA and FQGNSA. The CDR3 spans 14 residues. V dropped 5 bases and J dropped 4; count of bases not matched to a gene: 6. CDR3 bases: TGTGCCAGCAGCGGGCCCAGCGGGGGGTACGAGCAGTACTTC. This gives the protein CASSGPSGGYEQYF.

The chain links TRBV2 to TRBJ2-2, with D perhaps matching TRBD1 (6 bases). Trimming took off 8 bases at V and 6 bases at J, with 13 bases between the two ends. CDR1 and CDR2 from the germline V gene are SNHLY and FYNNEI. CDR3 length equals 13 residues. Written as DNA, the CDR3 is TGTGCCAGCTCCGGGACATCCCCCGGGGAGCTGTTTTTT. Translating gives CASSGTSPGELFF. Looking up the rest from reference TRBV2 and TRBJ2-2 gives the full variable domain: EPEVTQTPSHQVTQMGQEVILRCVPISNHLYFYWYRQILGQKVEFLVSFYNNEISEKSEIFDDQFSVERPDGSNFTLKIRSTKLEDSAMYFCASSGTSPGELFFGEGSRLTVL.